A selection of T cell receptor beta chains follows, all from one sample in a study of OX40 agonist ivuxolimab in advanced cancers. Generated by immunoSEQ multiplex PCR, the TCRdb table keeps only in-frame clones and is missing some. The repertoire holds about 83,000 clones, with roughly four fifths as singletons. Here the sequenced sample was CD4+ or CD8+ T cells sorted from blood, taken in a trial of the OX40 agonist ivuxolimab. These receptors all come from an adult with an advanced solid tumor such as melanoma, head and neck, liver or kidney cancer. The CDR3 runs from the conserved cysteine through the conserved F or W. A D gene is named only where the DNA matches it firmly. Size is stated for part of the rows, as once, few or many counts, or as a class when the clone is expanded.

clone_size: .; d_call: .; j_call: TRBJ2-1; cdr3_length: 15; v_call: TRBV6-4; cdr3_aa: CASSAYQVASTEQFF; cdr3_nt: TGTGCCAGCAGTGCCTACCAGGTAGCTAGTACTGAGCAGTTCTTC
clone_size: .; d_call: TRBD1; j_call: TRBJ1-2; cdr3_length: 13; v_call: TRBV28; cdr3_aa: CASSADRARGYTF; cdr3_nt: TGTGCCAGCAGTGCTGACAGGGCGAGGGGCTACACCTTC
clone_size: .; d_call: .; j_call: TRBJ1-3; cdr3_length: 15; v_call: TRBV10-3; cdr3_aa: CAISPNPSSGNTIYF; cdr3_nt: TGTGCCATCAGTCCCAACCCTAGCTCTGGAAACACCATATATTTT
clone_size: .; d_call: .; j_call: TRBJ1-1; cdr3_length: 15; v_call: TRBV5-4; cdr3_aa: CASSIDWGVDTEAFF; cdr3_nt: TGTGCCAGCAGCATCGACTGGGGTGTGGACACTGAAGCTTTCTTT
clone_size: once; d_call: TRBD1; j_call: TRBJ2-3; cdr3_length: 16; v_call: TRBV6-4; cdr3_aa: CASSDSWTGARDTQYF; cdr3_nt: TGTGCCAGCAGTGACTCGTGGACAGGGGCCCGCGATACGCAGTATTTT
clone_size: .; d_call: .; j_call: TRBJ2-1; cdr3_length: 15; v_call: TRBV28; cdr3_aa: CASSPHLTGSGEQFF; cdr3_nt: TGTGCCAGCAGTCCTCACCTTACTGGCTCGGGTGAGCAGTTCTTC
clone_size: many; d_call: .; j_call: TRBJ2-7; cdr3_length: 11; v_call: TRBV7-9; cdr3_aa: CASSQAYEQYF; cdr3_nt: TGTGCCAGCAGCCAGGCCTACGAGCAGTACTTC
clone_size: .; d_call: TRBD1; j_call: TRBJ1-2; cdr3_length: 17; v_call: TRBV4-3; cdr3_aa: CASSQDHKGQGDYGYTF; cdr3_nt: TGCGCCAGCAGCCAAGATCATAAAGGACAGGGGGACTATGGCTACACCTTC
clone_size: .; d_call: .; j_call: TRBJ1-1; cdr3_length: 14; v_call: TRBV2; cdr3_aa: CASAWGDDNTEAFF; cdr3_nt: TGTGCCAGCGCTTGGGGGGATGACAACACTGAAGCTTTCTTT
clone_size: .; d_call: .; j_call: TRBJ2-5; cdr3_length: 13; v_call: TRBV27; cdr3_aa: CASSLHGQETQYF; cdr3_nt: TGTGCCAGCAGTTTACACGGCCAAGAGACCCAGTACTTC
clone_size: .; d_call: TRBD1; j_call: TRBJ2-2; cdr3_length: 16; v_call: TRBV6-1; cdr3_aa: CASSEAGGADTGELFF; cdr3_nt: TGTGCCAGCAGTGAAGCAGGGGGCGCTGACACCGGGGAGCTGTTTTTT
clone_size: .; d_call: TRBD2; j_call: TRBJ2-3; cdr3_length: 15; v_call: TRBV5-1; cdr3_aa: CASSWSGGAADTQYF; cdr3_nt: TGCGCCAGCAGCTGGTCCGGGGGGGCAGCGGATACGCAGTATTTT
clone_size: .; d_call: .; j_call: TRBJ1-3; cdr3_length: 20; v_call: TRBV7-3; cdr3_aa: CASSSGAGERRVGSGNTIYF; cdr3_nt: TGTGCCAGCAGCTCAGGGGCGGGGGAGCGGCGGGTAGGGTCTGGAAACACCATATATTTT
clone_size: .; d_call: .; j_call: TRBJ2-3; cdr3_length: 11; v_call: TRBV6-5; cdr3_aa: CASSISDTQYF; cdr3_nt: TGTGCCAGCAGCATTTCTGATACGCAGTATTTT
clone_size: .; d_call: TRBD2; j_call: TRBJ2-7; cdr3_length: 16; v_call: TRBV7-2; cdr3_aa: CASSLNSGGRGGEQYF; cdr3_nt: TGTGCCAGCAGCTTGAACAGCGGGGGGAGAGGAGGCGAGCAGTACTTC
clone_size: once; d_call: TRBD1; j_call: TRBJ2-1; cdr3_length: 14; v_call: TRBV10-3; cdr3_aa: CAIRGGTGDNEQFF; cdr3_nt: TGTGCCATCAGGGGTGGGACAGGGGACAATGAGCAGTTCTTC
clone_size: .; d_call: TRBD2; j_call: TRBJ2-5; cdr3_length: 15; v_call: TRBV5-1; cdr3_aa: CVSSLSGGSQETQYF; cdr3_nt: TGCGTCAGCAGCTTAAGCGGGGGGAGCCAAGAGACCCAGTACTTC
clone_size: .; d_call: .; j_call: TRBJ1-3; cdr3_length: 14; v_call: TRBV5-1; cdr3_aa: CASSQEIGGNTIYF; cdr3_nt: TGCGCCAGCAGCCAAGAAATTGGGGGAAACACCATATATTTT
clone_size: .; d_call: .; j_call: TRBJ2-5; cdr3_length: 12; v_call: TRBV29-1; cdr3_aa: CSVAALRETQYF; cdr3_nt: TGCAGCGTTGCCGCGTTAAGAGAGACCCAGTACTTC
clone_size: .; d_call: .; j_call: TRBJ2-7; cdr3_length: 14; v_call: TRBV7-2; cdr3_aa: CASSSEGNVDEQYF; cdr3_nt: TGTGCCAGCAGCTCTGAAGGAAATGTGGACGAGCAGTACTTC
clone_size: once; d_call: .; j_call: TRBJ1-1; cdr3_length: 16; v_call: TRBV7-2; cdr3_aa: CASSLAPGTVNTEAFF; cdr3_nt: TGTGCCAGCAGCTTAGCCCCCGGGACGGTGAACACTGAAGCTTTCTTT
clone_size: .; d_call: .; j_call: TRBJ1-3; cdr3_length: 12; v_call: TRBV9; cdr3_aa: CASSLSGNTIYF; cdr3_nt: TGTGCCAGCAGCCTCAGTGGAAACACCATATATTTT
clone_size: .; d_call: .; j_call: TRBJ2-5; cdr3_length: 13; v_call: TRBV7-7; cdr3_aa: CASSKDFEETQYF; cdr3_nt: TGTGCTAGCAGCAAGGACTTCGAAGAGACCCAGTACTTC
clone_size: .; d_call: .; j_call: TRBJ1-6; cdr3_length: 16; v_call: TRBV9; cdr3_aa: CASSLGPSSYNSPLHF; cdr3_nt: TGTGCCAGCAGCCTCGGACCGAGCTCCTATAATTCACCCCTCCACTTT
clone_size: .; d_call: .; j_call: TRBJ1-2; cdr3_length: 13; v_call: TRBV6-5; cdr3_aa: CASRPTQNYGYTF; cdr3_nt: TGTGCCAGCAGGCCTACTCAGAACTATGGCTACACCTTC
clone_size: many; d_call: .; j_call: TRBJ2-6; cdr3_length: 14; v_call: TRBV5-1; cdr3_aa: CASSPRSGANVLTF; cdr3_nt: TGCGCCAGCAGCCCCCGCTCTGGGGCCAACGTCCTGACTTTC
clone_size: .; d_call: .; j_call: TRBJ2-2; cdr3_length: 15; v_call: TRBV9; cdr3_aa: CASSRDGRNTGELFF; cdr3_nt: TGTGCCAGCAGCCGGGATGGGAGAAACACCGGGGAGCTGTTTTTT
clone_size: .; d_call: .; j_call: TRBJ1-2; cdr3_length: 15; v_call: TRBV5-1; cdr3_aa: CASSLAEGVWGGYTF; cdr3_nt: TGCGCCAGCAGCTTGGCCGAGGGGGTCTGGGGTGGCTACACCTTC
clone_size: .; d_call: .; j_call: TRBJ1-1; cdr3_length: 14; v_call: TRBV6-1; cdr3_aa: CASRIIRVDTEAFF; cdr3_nt: TGTGCCAGCAGAATCATCAGGGTGGACACTGAAGCTTTCTTT
clone_size: .; d_call: .; j_call: TRBJ1-2; cdr3_length: 13; v_call: TRBV7-6; cdr3_aa: CASSSYPRGQRTF; cdr3_nt: TGTGCCAGCAGCTCATACCCCCGAGGACAACGAACCTTC
clone_size: .; d_call: .; j_call: TRBJ1-1; cdr3_length: 13; v_call: TRBV9; cdr3_aa: CASSEGTETEAFF; cdr3_nt: TGTGCCAGCAGCGAGGGGACGGAAACTGAAGCTTTCTTT
clone_size: .; d_call: TRBD1; j_call: TRBJ2-7; cdr3_length: 14; v_call: TRBV29-1; cdr3_aa: CSVESGQGVYEQYF; cdr3_nt: TGCAGCGTTGAGAGCGGACAGGGGGTCTACGAGCAGTACTTC
clone_size: .; d_call: .; j_call: TRBJ1-2; cdr3_length: 14; v_call: TRBV19; cdr3_aa: CASSPPVGGYGYTF; cdr3_nt: TGTGCCAGTAGTCCTCCTGTCGGCGGCTATGGCTACACCTTC
clone_size: .; d_call: TRBD1; j_call: TRBJ1-1; cdr3_length: 16; v_call: TRBV5-4; cdr3_aa: CASSLGGQGVYTEAFF; cdr3_nt: TGTGCCAGCAGCTTAGGGGGACAGGGAGTTTACACTGAAGCTTTCTTT
clone_size: .; d_call: TRBD1; j_call: TRBJ2-1; cdr3_length: 15; v_call: TRBV2; cdr3_aa: CASSRDRGLDNEQFF; cdr3_nt: TGTGCCAGCAGTCGAGACAGGGGGCTTGACAATGAGCAGTTCTTC
clone_size: .; d_call: TRBD1; j_call: TRBJ2-2; cdr3_length: 16; v_call: TRBV19; cdr3_aa: CASSQPGQVSTGELFF; cdr3_nt: TGTGCCAGTAGTCAACCGGGACAGGTTAGCACCGGGGAGCTGTTTTTT
clone_size: .; d_call: TRBD1; j_call: TRBJ2-1; cdr3_length: 15; v_call: TRBV19; cdr3_aa: CASSIRTGDTGEQFF; cdr3_nt: TGTGCCAGTAGTATAAGGACAGGGGATACAGGTGAGCAGTTCTTC
clone_size: .; d_call: TRBD2; j_call: TRBJ2-5; cdr3_length: 15; v_call: TRBV6-1; cdr3_aa: CASRRSGGRGETQYF; cdr3_nt: TGTGCCAGCAGGCGCAGCGGGGGGCGAGGAGAGACCCAGTACTTC
clone_size: .; d_call: .; j_call: TRBJ1-2; cdr3_length: 12; v_call: TRBV2; cdr3_aa: CASSPGRIGYTF; cdr3_nt: TGTGCCAGCAGTCCAGGGAGGATTGGCTACACCTTC
clone_size: .; d_call: .; j_call: TRBJ1-1; cdr3_length: 13; v_call: TRBV9; cdr3_aa: CASSVGMDTEAFF; cdr3_nt: TGTGCCAGCAGCGTAGGGATGGACACTGAAGCTTTCTTT
clone_size: .; d_call: TRBD1; j_call: TRBJ2-2; cdr3_length: 16; v_call: TRBV7-3; cdr3_aa: CASSFSGQGTTGELFF; cdr3_nt: TGTGCCAGCAGCTTTTCGGGACAGGGAACCACCGGGGAGCTGTTTTTT
clone_size: .; d_call: .; j_call: TRBJ2-7; cdr3_length: 15; v_call: TRBV6-5; cdr3_aa: CASSYSGSQPYEQYF; cdr3_nt: TGTGCCAGCAGTTACTCCGGCAGCCAACCGTACGAGCAGTACTTC
clone_size: .; d_call: .; j_call: TRBJ1-2; cdr3_length: 13; v_call: TRBV6-6; cdr3_aa: CASSLRGNYGYTF; cdr3_nt: TGTGCCAGCAGTTTACGGGGGAACTATGGCTACACCTTC
clone_size: once; d_call: TRBD2; j_call: TRBJ2-2; cdr3_length: 15; v_call: TRBV27; cdr3_aa: CASSLTSGYTGELFF; cdr3_nt: TGTGCCAGCAGTTTAACTAGCGGGTACACCGGGGAGCTGTTTTTT
clone_size: .; d_call: .; j_call: TRBJ1-1; cdr3_length: 11; v_call: TRBV29-1; cdr3_aa: CSGSSGQRAFF; cdr3_nt: TGCAGCGGAAGCTCCGGACAGCGCGCTTTCTTT
clone_size: few; d_call: TRBD2; j_call: TRBJ2-3; cdr3_length: 13; v_call: TRBV28; cdr3_aa: CASSPLTSPPQYF; cdr3_nt: TGTGCCAGCAGTCCCCTGACTAGCCCACCGCAGTATTTT
clone_size: .; d_call: .; j_call: TRBJ2-7; cdr3_length: 14; v_call: TRBV28; cdr3_aa: CASSLPARSYEQYF; cdr3_nt: TGTGCCAGCAGTTTACCCGCTCGCTCCTACGAGCAGTACTTC
clone_size: .; d_call: .; j_call: TRBJ1-5; cdr3_length: 16; v_call: TRBV30; cdr3_aa: CAWSLGGLLSNQPQHF; cdr3_nt: TGTGCCTGGAGCCTAGGAGGGCTTCTTAGCAATCAGCCCCAGCATTTT
clone_size: .; d_call: .; j_call: TRBJ2-5; cdr3_length: 14; v_call: TRBV29-1; cdr3_aa: CSVVRDGGQETQYF; cdr3_nt: TGCAGCGTTGTTCGGGATGGGGGACAAGAGACCCAGTACTTC
clone_size: .; d_call: .; j_call: TRBJ1-4; cdr3_length: 18; v_call: TRBV2; cdr3_aa: CASSEVATRGLLNEKLFF; cdr3_nt: TGTGCCAGCAGTGAAGTGGCCACTAGAGGCCTACTGAATGAAAAACTGTTTTTT
clone_size: .; d_call: .; j_call: TRBJ2-7; cdr3_length: 15; v_call: TRBV4-1; cdr3_aa: CASRKVGDGTYEQYF; cdr3_nt: TGCGCCAGCAGAAAAGTAGGGGACGGGACCTACGAGCAGTACTTC